This T cell receptor beta chain was observed in a study of blood T cell repertoires in COVID-19 (dated by TCRdb to the early 2020s). About the investigation overall: Samples covering the acute and convalescent phases of COVID-19 were provided by collaborators in the United States, Italy and Spain. The prospective study material was composed of cDNA or gDNA derived from T cells, B-cell-depleted T cells, or PBMCs. Deeply sampled blood TCRbeta repertoires from subjects exposed to, actively infected with, or recovered from COVID-19 were included in the dataset. A freely available public database, intended as a resource for researchers studying the immune response to SARS-CoV-2, is where the repertoires were released. Samples came from the ongoing ImmuneRACE study (first 160 participants) plus 1,254 subjects from 6 global collaborators. The sample metadata nearly always contained a de-identified subject ID, COVID-19 status, age in years and sex. HLA class I and class II types, where available, came from metadata supplied by the sample provider rather than from assay-based typing. Summary of the overall study and its limitations: How much clinical and demographic metadata was included differed by source and by participant, and the metadata was provided uncurated.

TCRbeta CDR3 regions were amplified from genomic DNA by means of the immunoSEQ Assay, a bias-controlled multiplex PCR. The authors' analysis ran thus. Nucleated cell counts per sample were estimated from amplification of reference gene primers within the assay. Sequence reads were collapsed and filtered to measure the absolute abundance of every unique TCRbeta CDR3 rearrangement. For each sample, productive Simpson clonality was calculated as the square root of Simpson's diversity index across productive rearrangements. In TCRdb, the immuneACCESS table is reduced to in-frame sequences with V and J assigned. These tables do not hold every clone; where another copy was compared, an unresolved V gene accounts for under half, and the others remain unexplained. D and trimming come from the DNA, and the V and J calls and clone size come from that table. Here the sample has roughly 120,000 clones; roughly 90% occur a single time. The ten largest make up about 8% of the sample.

A second Seattle source provided samples from volunteer blood donors who had recovered from COVID-19. The collaborating institutions used their own protocols to collect whole blood in K2EDTA tubes. Collaborator samples were shipped for TCRbeta analysis as frozen whole blood, isolated PBMCs, or DNA extracted from either sample type. V lost 1 base and J lost 10 bases; the stretch between them is 5 bases long. The CDR3 runs 11 residues from the cysteine to the phenylalanine. Kept here is only the CDR3 DNA, which spans 33 bases and is read in frame from base 1. CDR1 and CDR2 are drawn from the germline V gene (reference sequence): LGHDT, YNNKEL. About this clone itself: The target of this receptor is not known. Base-call qualities are not available, and no considerably larger clone is one nucleotide away. The sample carries other DNA sequences with the same CDR3.

The clonotype was recovered from a man aged 70 or older who had recovered from COVID-19. Sequencing was done on a sample of peripheral blood. The rearranged segments are TRBV3-1 (or the pseudogene TRBV3-2) and TRBJ2-1, with the D gene not confidently named. CDR3 region: CASSQVREQFF. The sequenced DNA: TGTGCCAGCAGCCAAGTCAGGGAGCAGTTCTTC.